The TCR beta chain under discussion was sequenced for a study of T-cell memory formation after mild COVID-19. Study conclusions and caveats: Certain responding clones were present in pre-infection memory, suggesting participation of cross-reactive memory. Those CD4+ clones that contracted were mainly in CM and EM (CD8+ ones in EMRA).

TCRdb used MiXCR to reprocess the 5' RACE reads, holding one entry per CDR3 protein. The repertoire holds about 180,000 distinct CDR3 sequences, with 18% as singletons. V was shortened by 4 bases and J by 7 bases, with 20 bases between the two germline ends. Germline CDR1 and CDR2: LGHNA and YNFKEQ. This CDR3 has 16 amino acids. For this clonotype: What it binds is not known.

The gene calls are TRBV4-2 and TRBJ2-1; possible D gene TRBD2, 7 bases. The sequence was collected from a man aged 18 to 35 who had mild COVID-19 (a few samples of this study predate the infection). Cell type and time point are not known. Source material: PBMCs or a T cell subset sorted from them (not recorded which). CDR3 DNA: TGTGCCAGCAGCCCAGCCGGGGGGCCTATGAAGAATGAGCAGTTCTTC. Translated: CASSPAGGPMKNEQFF.